This T cell receptor (beta chain) was identified in a study of shared clonotypes between healthy human individuals. Study-wide context: For every donor, three CD4 naive, three CD4 memory, two CD8 naive and one CD8 memory plates were used.

Only one count was recorded for this clone. What it binds is unknown. The CDR3 covers 16 residues. The V gene lost 4 bases and the J gene lost 4 bases, with 21 bases spanning the gap. Per the germline V gene, CDR1 is SGHRS and CDR2 is YFSETQ. The protocol was immunoSEQ multiplex PCR, while the TCRdb copy is restricted to in-frame clones and leaves out a portion. This table has around 1.9 million clones, 93% appearing once. As defined, naive CD8 cells were CD45RO-negative and positively selected for CCR7, with terminally differentiated effector memory CD45RA+ cells excluded. Overall study results and limits: Among donors, the sharing of clonotypes was expected to be influenced by sequencing depth. Blood was the sole source, and tissue repertoires probably differ. A handful of donors shared approximately 5% of their naive CD4 clonotypes.

The TCR was taken from a young man in good health. Some clones in this sample may be carry-over from other donors' samples. The sequenced material came from naive CD8+ T cells from PBMCs. The V and J genes are TRBV5-1 and TRBJ2-7; D could derive from TRBD1 or TRBD2 (5 bases each). The CDR3 DNA sequence: TGCGCCAGCAGCCAAAACGGGGCAGGTGAACTGTACGAGCAGTACTTC. This gives the protein CASSQNGAGELYEQYF.